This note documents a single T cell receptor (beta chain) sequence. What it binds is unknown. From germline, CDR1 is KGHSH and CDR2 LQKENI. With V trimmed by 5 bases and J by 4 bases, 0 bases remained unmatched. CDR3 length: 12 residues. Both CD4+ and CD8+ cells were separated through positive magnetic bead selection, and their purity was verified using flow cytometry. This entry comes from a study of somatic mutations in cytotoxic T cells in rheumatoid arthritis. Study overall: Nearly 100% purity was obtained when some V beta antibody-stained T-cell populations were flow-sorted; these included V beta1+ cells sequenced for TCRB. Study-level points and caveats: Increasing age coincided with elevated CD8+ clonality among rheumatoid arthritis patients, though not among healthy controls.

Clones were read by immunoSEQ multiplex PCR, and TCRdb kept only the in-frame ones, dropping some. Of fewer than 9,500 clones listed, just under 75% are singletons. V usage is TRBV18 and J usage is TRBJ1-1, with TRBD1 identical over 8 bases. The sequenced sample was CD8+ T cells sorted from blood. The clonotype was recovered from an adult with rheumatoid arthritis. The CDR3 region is CASSGQGTEAFF. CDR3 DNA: TGTGCCAGCTCAGGACAGGGCACTGAAGCTTTCTTT.